This T cell receptor beta chain was documented in a study of T cell responses to AZD1222 COVID-19 vaccine. Worth noting for this clone: Its antigen is unidentified.

Sequencing was performed with immunoSEQ multiplex PCR; in TCRdb, only in-frame clones are kept and a portion is missing. This sample has more than 50,000 clones, with about 90% found just once. The junction had 0 bases not matched to a gene; V was cut back by 1 base and J by 0 bases. The CDR3 is made up of 15 amino acids. Per germline, CDR1 LNHNV and CDR2 YYDKDF (reference sequence). Overall study results and limits: There were vaccine-associated CD4 TCRs across spike, dominant at 160-218 and 743-854.

The chain links TRBV15 to TRBJ2-7, with TRBD1 identical over 10 bases. The sequenced sample was peripheral blood, obtained on day 0 of AZD1222 vaccination. The clonotype comes from an adult in good health. CDR3 DNA: TGTGCCACCAGCAGAGGGACAGGGGGCTCCTACGAGCAGTACTTC. It translates to CATSRGTGGSYEQYF.